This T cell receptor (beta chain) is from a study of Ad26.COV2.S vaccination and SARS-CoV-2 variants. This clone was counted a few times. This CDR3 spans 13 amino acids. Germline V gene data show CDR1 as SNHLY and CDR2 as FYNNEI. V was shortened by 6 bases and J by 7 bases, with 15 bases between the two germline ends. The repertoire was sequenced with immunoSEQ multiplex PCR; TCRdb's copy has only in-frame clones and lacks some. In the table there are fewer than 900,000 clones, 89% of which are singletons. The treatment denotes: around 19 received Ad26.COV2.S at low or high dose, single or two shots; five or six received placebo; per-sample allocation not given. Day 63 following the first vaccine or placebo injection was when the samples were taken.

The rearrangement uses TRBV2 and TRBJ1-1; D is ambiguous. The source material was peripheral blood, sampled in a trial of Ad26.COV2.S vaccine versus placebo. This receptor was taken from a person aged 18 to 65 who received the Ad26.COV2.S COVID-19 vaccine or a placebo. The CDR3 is CASSFWSAREAFF. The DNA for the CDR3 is TGTGCCAGCAGCTTCTGGTCCGCCCGTGAAGCTTTCTTT.